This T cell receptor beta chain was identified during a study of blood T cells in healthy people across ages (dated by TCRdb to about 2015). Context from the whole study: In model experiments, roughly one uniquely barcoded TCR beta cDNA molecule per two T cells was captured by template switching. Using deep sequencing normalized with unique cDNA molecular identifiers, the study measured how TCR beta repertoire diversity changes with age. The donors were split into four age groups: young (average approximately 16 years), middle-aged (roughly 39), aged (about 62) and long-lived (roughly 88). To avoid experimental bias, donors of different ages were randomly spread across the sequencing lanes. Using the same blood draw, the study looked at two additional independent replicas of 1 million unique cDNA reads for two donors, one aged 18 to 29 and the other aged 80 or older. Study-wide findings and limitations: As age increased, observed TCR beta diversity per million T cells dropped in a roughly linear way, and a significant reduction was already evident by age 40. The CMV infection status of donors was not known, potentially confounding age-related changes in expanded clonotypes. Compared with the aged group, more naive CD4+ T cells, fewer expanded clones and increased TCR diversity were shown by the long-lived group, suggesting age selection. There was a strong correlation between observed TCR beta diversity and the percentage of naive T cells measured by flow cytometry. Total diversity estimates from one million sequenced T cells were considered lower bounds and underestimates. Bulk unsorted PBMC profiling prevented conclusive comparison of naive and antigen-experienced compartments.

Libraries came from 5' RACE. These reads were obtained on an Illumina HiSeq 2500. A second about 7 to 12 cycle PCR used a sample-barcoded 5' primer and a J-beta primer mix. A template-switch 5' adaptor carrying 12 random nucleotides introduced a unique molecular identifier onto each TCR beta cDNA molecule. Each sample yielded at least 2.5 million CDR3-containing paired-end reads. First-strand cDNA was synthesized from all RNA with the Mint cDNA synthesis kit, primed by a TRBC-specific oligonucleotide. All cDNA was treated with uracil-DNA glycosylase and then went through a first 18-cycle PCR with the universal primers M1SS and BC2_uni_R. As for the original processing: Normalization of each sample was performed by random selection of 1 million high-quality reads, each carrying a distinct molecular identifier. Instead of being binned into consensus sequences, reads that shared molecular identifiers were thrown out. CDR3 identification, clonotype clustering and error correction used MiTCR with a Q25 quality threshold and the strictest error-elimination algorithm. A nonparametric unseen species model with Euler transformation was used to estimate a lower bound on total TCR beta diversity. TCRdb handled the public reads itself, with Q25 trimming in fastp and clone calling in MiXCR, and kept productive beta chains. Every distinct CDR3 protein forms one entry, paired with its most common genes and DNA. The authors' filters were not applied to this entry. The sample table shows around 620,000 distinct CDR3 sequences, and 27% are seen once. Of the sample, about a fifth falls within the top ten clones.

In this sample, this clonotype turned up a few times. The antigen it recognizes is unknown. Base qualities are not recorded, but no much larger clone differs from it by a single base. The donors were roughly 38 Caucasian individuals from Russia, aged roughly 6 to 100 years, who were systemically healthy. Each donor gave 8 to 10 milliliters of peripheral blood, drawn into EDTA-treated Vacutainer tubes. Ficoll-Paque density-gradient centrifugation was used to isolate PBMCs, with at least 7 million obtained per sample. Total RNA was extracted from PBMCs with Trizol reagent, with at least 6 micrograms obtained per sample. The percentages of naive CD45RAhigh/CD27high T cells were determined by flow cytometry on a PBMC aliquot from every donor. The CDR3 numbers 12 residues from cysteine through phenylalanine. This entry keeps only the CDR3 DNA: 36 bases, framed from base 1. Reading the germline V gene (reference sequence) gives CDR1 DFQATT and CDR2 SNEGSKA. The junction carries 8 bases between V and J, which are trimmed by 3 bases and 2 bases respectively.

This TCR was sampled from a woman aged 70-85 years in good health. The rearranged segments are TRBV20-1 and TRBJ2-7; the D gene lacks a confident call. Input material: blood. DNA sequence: TGCAGTGCTAGCCCGGAAACCTACGAGCAGTACTTC. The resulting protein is CSASPETYEQYF.